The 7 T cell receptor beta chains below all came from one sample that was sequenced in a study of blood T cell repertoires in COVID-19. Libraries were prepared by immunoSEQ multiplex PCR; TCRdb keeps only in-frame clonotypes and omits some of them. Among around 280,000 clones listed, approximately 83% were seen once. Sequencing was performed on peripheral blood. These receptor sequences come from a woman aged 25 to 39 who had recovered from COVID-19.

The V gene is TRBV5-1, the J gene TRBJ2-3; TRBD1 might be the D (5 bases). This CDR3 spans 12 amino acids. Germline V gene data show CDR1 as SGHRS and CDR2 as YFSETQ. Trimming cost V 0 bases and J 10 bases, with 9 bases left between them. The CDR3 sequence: CASSLVTGPQYF. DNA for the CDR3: TGCGCCAGCAGCTTGGTTACAGGTCCGCAGTATTTT.

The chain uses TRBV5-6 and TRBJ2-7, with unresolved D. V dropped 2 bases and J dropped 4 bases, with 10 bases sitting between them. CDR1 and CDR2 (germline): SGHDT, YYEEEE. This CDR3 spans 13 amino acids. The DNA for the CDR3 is TGTGCCAGCAGCTTCAGGTATCGGTACGAGCAGTACTTC. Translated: CASSFRYRYEQYF.

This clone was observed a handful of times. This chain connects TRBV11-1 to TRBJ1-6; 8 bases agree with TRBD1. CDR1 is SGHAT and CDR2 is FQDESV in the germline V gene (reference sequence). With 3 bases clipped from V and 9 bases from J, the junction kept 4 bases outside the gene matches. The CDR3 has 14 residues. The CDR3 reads CASSFEQGVSPLHF. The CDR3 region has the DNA TGTGCCAGCAGCTTTGAACAGGGGGTTTCACCCCTCCACTTT.

Written as DNA, the CDR3 is TGTGCCAGTAAAGCGGACCCCACAGATACGCAGTATTTT. As protein: CASKADPTDTQYF. The chain links TRBV19 to TRBJ2-3; a weak D match, TRBD2 (5 bases). The germline V gene encodes CDR1 LNHDA and CDR2 SQIVND (reference sequence). This CDR3 is 13 amino acids long. V was pared by 7 bases and J by 2 bases, with 10 bases between.

This CDR3 reads CARGQAGRNYGYTF. CDR3 DNA sequence: TGTGCCAGAGGACAGGCCGGGCGTAACTATGGCTACACCTTC. The gene calls are TRBV19 and TRBJ1-2, with TRBD1 matching over 7 bases. V shed 9 bases and J 1 base; nucleotides not matched to a gene: 8. The CDR3 is 14 amino acids. The germline CDR1 and CDR2 sequences are LNHDA and SQIVND (reference sequence). Supplemented by reference TRBV19 and TRBJ1-2, the full variable domain reads DGGITQSPKYLFRKEGQNVTLSCEQNLNHDAMYWYRQDPGQGLRLIYYSQIVNDFQKGDIAEGYSVSREKKESFPLTVTSAQKNPTAFYLCARGQAGRNYGYTFGSGTRLTVV.

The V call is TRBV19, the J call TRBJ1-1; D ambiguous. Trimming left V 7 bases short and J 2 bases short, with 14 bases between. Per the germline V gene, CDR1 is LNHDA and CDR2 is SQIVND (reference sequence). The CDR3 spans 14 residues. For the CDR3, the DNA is TGTGCCAGTACCCACCGAGGTCTTAACACTGAAGCTTTCTTT. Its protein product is CASTHRGLNTEAFF.

The CDR3 region has the DNA TGCGCCAGCAGCCGGGGCGGGGGACTGGTGAACACTGAAGCTTTCTTT. Residues: CASSRGGGLVNTEAFF. J is TRBJ1-1 and V is TRBV4-3; D possibly corresponds to TRBD1 (5 bases). Trimming took 4 bases from V and 0 from J, leaving 15 bases between them. From germline, CDR1 is LGHNA and CDR2 YSLEER. The CDR3 covers 16 residues.